A single sample is the source of the 2 T cell receptor beta chains below, sequenced in a study of monozygotic twins with inflammatory bowel disease. TCRdb reanalyzed the 5' RACE reads and collapses them to one entry per CDR3 protein, without DNA. This sample's table has some 170,000 distinct CDR3 sequences. Sequenced sample: blood. The source is a human donor with ulcerative colitis or Crohn's disease, or a healthy co-twin of an affected twin (not recorded which).

The chain recombines TRBV28 with TRBJ1-5. Germline lookup yields CDR1 MDHEN and CDR2 SYDVKM. The CDR3 spans 15 residues. This CDR3 reads CASTREGSGSKPQHF. The whole variable domain, filled in from reference TRBV28 and TRBJ1-5, reads DVKVTQSSRYLVKRTGEKVFLECVQDMDHENMFWYRQDPGLGLRLIYFSYDVKMKEKGDIPEGYSVSREKKERFSLILESASTNQTSMYLCASTREGSGSKPQHFGDGTRLSIL.

V is TRBV12-3 or TRBV12-4 and J is TRBJ2-5; as DNA is missing, the TRBD1 call by TCRdb cannot be tested. The CDR3 is 14 amino acids. The CDR3 is CASSPTGQGETQYF.